The 22 T cell receptor beta chains reported below all come from one sample, sequenced in a study of blood T cell repertoires in COVID-19. Produced via immunoSEQ multiplex PCR; TCRdb's table is partial and in-frame only. The sample yields 300,000 to 400,000 clones, approximately 88% seen once. The specimen was PBMCs or T cells enriched from blood (not recorded which). These receptors all stem from a woman aged 25 to 45 with acute COVID-19.

The V gene is TRBV6-5, the J gene TRBJ2-3; D ambiguous. V dropped 3 bases and J dropped 7 bases, with 5 bases sitting between them. Per germline, CDR1 MNHEY and CDR2 SVGAGI. The CDR3 is 11 amino acids. The CDR3 is CASSYLNTQYF. The CDR3 nucleotides read TGTGCCAGCAGTTATCTAAATACGCAGTATTTT.

The chain couples TRBV24-1 to TRBJ1-2; 8 nucleotides agree with TRBD1. The CDR3 totals 14 residues. The V gene end was trimmed by 3 bases and the J gene end by 8 bases; junction bases not matched to a gene: 7. The germline CDR1 and CDR2 sequences are KGHDR and SFDVKD. CDR3 residues: CATSDMDRAAGYTF. CDR3 nucleotides: TGTGCCACCAGTGATATGGACAGGGCGGCGGGCTACACCTTC.

For the CDR3, the DNA is TGTGCCAGTAGTATTCCTGTCTCTGAGGCCACTAATGAAAAACTGTTTTTT. It specifies CASSIPVSEATNEKLFF. The J gene is TRBJ1-4, the V gene TRBV19; D remains unclear. CDR1 is LNHDA, CDR2 SQIVND, per germline (reference sequence). This CDR3 is built from 17 residues. V lost 3 bases to trimming and J lost 2 bases, with 16 bases between them.

The chain is built from TRBV3-1 (or the pseudogene TRBV3-2) and TRBJ1-1; the D gene is possibly TRBD1 (6 bases). Germline V CDR1 and CDR2: LGHDT, YNNKEL (reference sequence). The V gene lost 6 bases and the J gene lost 2 bases, with 13 bases spanning the gap. The length of the CDR3 is 14 residues. The CDR3 sequence is CASSTTGTNTEAFF. The CDR3 DNA reads TGTGCCAGCAGTACCACAGGGACCAACACTGAAGCTTTCTTT.

CDR3: CASSDRQGTNEKLFF. As DNA, the CDR3 is TGTGCCAGCAGCGACCGACAGGGCACTAATGAAAAACTGTTTTTT. The genes are TRBV14 and TRBJ1-4; 7 bases fit TRBD1. The CDR3 extends over 15 amino acids. CDR1 is SGHDN and CDR2 is FVKESK in the germline V gene. V trimming: 5 bases; J trimming: 2 bases; junction bases outside the gene matches: 5.

The rearrangement links TRBV21-1 to TRBJ1-5; TRBD1 reflects the table's D call only, with no check against the DNA. TRBV21-1 is a pseudogene segment. The length of the CDR3 is 14 residues. The CDR3 DNA reads TGTGCCAGCAAGACCGACAGTAGCAATCAGCCCCAGCATTTT. Translation: CASKTDSSNQPQHF.

The chain uses TRBV30 and TRBJ1-1; D is unclear. This CDR3 is built from 13 residues. The germline gives CDR1 GTSNPN, CDR2 SVGIG (reference sequence). With 1 base removed from V and 4 bases from J, the gap between germline ends came to 10 bases. The CDR3 DNA sequence: TGTGCCTGGAGTGCTGTCCCAGGCACTGAAGCTTTCTTT. Protein product: CAWSAVPGTEAFF. Drawing the rest from reference TRBV30 and TRBJ1-1, the complete variable domain is SQTIHQWPATLVQPVGSPLSLECTVEGTSNPNLYWYRQAAGRGLQLLFYSVGIGQISSEVPQNLSASRPQDRQFILSSKKLLLSDSGFYLCAWSAVPGTEAFFGQGTRLTVV.

This chain joins TRBV11-1 and TRBJ1-5; D not certain. CDR3 length: 13 residues. Trimming shortened V by 2 bases and J by 3 bases, and 5 bases separated the two germline ends. Germline CDR1 reads SGHAT; CDR2 reads FQDESV (reference sequence). The DNA for the CDR3 is TGTGCCAGCAGCTTAACTGACAATCAGCCCCAGCATTTT. It encodes CASSLTDNQPQHF.

This CDR3 is CASSIGGQELYPEKLFF. The CDR3 DNA reads TGTGCCAGTAGTATAGGGGGACAGGAACTCTATCCGGAAAAACTGTTTTTT. The chain is built from TRBV19 and TRBJ1-4; 8 nucleotides agree with TRBD1. There are 17 residues in the CDR3. Trimming cost V 1 base and J 8 bases; bases outside gene matches: 12. The germline CDR1 and CDR2 sequences are LNHDA and SQIVND (reference sequence).

This clone was detected only once. The chain couples TRBV13 to TRBJ1-1; 7 nucleotides align to TRBD1. This CDR3 region has 19 residues. The junction had 17 bases not matched to a gene; V was cut back by 4 bases and J by 0 bases. Germline CDR1 PRHDT, CDR2 FYEKMQ (reference sequence). The CDR3 spells CASSSSLGQGVPMNTEAFF. The CDR3 nucleotides are TGTGCCAGCAGCTCCTCCCTGGGCCAGGGGGTCCCAATGAACACTGAAGCTTTCTTT.

The rearrangement uses TRBV5-1 and TRBJ2-7; tentatively, D is TRBD2 (6 bases). The germline V and J ends were trimmed by 0 bases and 6 bases, with 13 bases remaining between them. The CDR3 covers 14 residues. Looked up from germline, CDR1 is SGHRS and CDR2 is YFSETQ. The CDR3 reads CASSLGAVGGEQYF. The CDR3, as DNA: TGCGCCAGCAGCTTGGGAGCAGTGGGAGGCGAGCAGTACTTC.

A few counts support this clone. The chain uses TRBV7-2 and TRBJ2-7; D uncertain. CDR3 length: 13 amino acids. Trimming took off 1 base at V and 7 bases at J, with 11 bases between the two ends. Germline V CDR1 and CDR2: SGHTA, FQGNSA. DNA for the CDR3: TGTGCCAGCAGCTTAGGACTGTCTGGAGAGCAGTACTTC. Protein product: CASSLGLSGEQYF.

This chain connects TRBV4-1 to TRBJ2-3; 8 bases align to TRBD1. Per germline, CDR1 MGHRA and CDR2 YSYEKL. The CDR3 loop spans 13 amino acids. The trim removed 3 bases at V and 7 bases at J, leaving 3 bases unmatched. CDR3 residues: CASSHGQGYTQYF. The DNA for the CDR3 is TGCGCCAGCAGCCACGGACAGGGATATACGCAGTATTTT.

J is TRBJ2-7 and V is TRBV10-3; possible D gene TRBD1, 6 bases. The germline V and J ends were trimmed by 10 bases and 2 bases, with 15 bases remaining between them. The CDR3 is 13 residues long. Germline loops: CDR1 ENHRY, CDR2 SYGVKD. The DNA of the CDR3 is TGTGCCACCCTGGGGGCGGTCGCCTACGAGCAGTACTTC. This codes for CATLGAVAYEQYF.

J is TRBJ2-3 and V is TRBV9; 11 bases agree with TRBD1. J lost 5 bases, V lost 3 bases, and 5 bases had no gene match. The CDR3 loop spans 15 amino acids. The germline V gene has CDR1 SGDLS and CDR2 YYNGEE. Here the CDR3 reads CASSASGTGGDTQYF. For the CDR3, the DNA is TGTGCCAGCAGCGCCTCCGGGACAGGGGGAGATACGCAGTATTTT.

A few counts support this clone. J is TRBJ2-5 and V is TRBV7-2; TRBD2 matches at 8 bases. The CDR3 loop spans 15 amino acids. Germline V lookup: CDR1 SGHTA, CDR2 FQGNSA. V lost 1 base, J lost 4 bases, and 5 bases stayed unmatched. In DNA form, the CDR3 reads TGTGCCAGCAGCTTAGAGGGACTAGGGGCAGAGACCCAGTACTTC. The encoded protein is CASSLEGLGAETQYF.

This chain links TRBV19 with TRBJ2-2, with TRBD1 matching over 7 bases. Losses at the gene ends were 8 bases for V and 5 bases for J; bases not matched to a gene: 5. CDR1 is LNHDA, CDR2 SQIVND, per germline (reference sequence). The CDR3 is 13 amino acids. The CDR3 sequence is CASCRGFTGELFF. The DNA of the CDR3 is TGTGCCAGTTGCAGGGGGTTTACCGGGGAGCTGTTTTTT.

The CDR3 sequence: CASSKRLAMNTGELFF. As DNA, the CDR3 is TGTGCCAGCAGCAAAAGACTAGCTATGAACACCGGGGAGCTGTTTTTT. This sequence joins TRBV6-2 or TRBV6-3 and TRBJ2-2; 7 positions agree with TRBD2. V was pared by 6 bases and J by 1 base, with 8 bases of the junction left unmatched. Germline V gives CDR1 MNHEY, CDR2 SVGEGT. The CDR3 length is 16 residues.

The chain recombines TRBV6-5 with TRBJ1-1; D unresolved. The CDR3 runs 13 residues. Trimming removed 8 bases at V and 5 bases at J, with 15 bases between. Germline-derived CDR1 and CDR2 are MNHEY and SVGAGI. The CDR3 region is CASVGFMRTEAFF. Written as DNA, the CDR3 is TGTGCCAGCGTTGGTTTTATGAGGACTGAAGCTTTCTTT.

V and J are TRBV7-2 and TRBJ2-7; 7 bases line up with TRBD2. The ends lost 5 bases at V and 3 bases at J; junction bases unmatched: 10. There are 15 residues in the CDR3. Germline V gives CDR1 SGHTA, CDR2 FQGNSA. The CDR3 DNA sequence: TGTGCCAGCAGCGTCGGGGGAGCGGGGCTCTACGAGCAGTACTTC. It specifies CASSVGGAGLYEQYF.

The gene calls are TRBV9 and TRBJ2-1; 8 bases map to TRBD1. J gave up 5 bases and V 0 bases, and 16 bases lay outside the gene matches. CDR3 length: 19 residues. Germline CDR1 reads SGDLS; CDR2 reads YYNGEE. In nucleotides, the CDR3 is TGTGCCAGCAGCGTAGGAGACCCCTCAGGGGGCTTGGGCCACAATGAGCAGTTCTTC. As protein: CASSVGDPSGGLGHNEQFF.

V gene TRBV7-9 combines with J gene TRBJ1-1, with unresolved D. The V end was cut by 5 bases, the J end by 1 base, with 14 bases between. CDR3 length equals 15 residues. Germline V gives CDR1 SEHNR, CDR2 FQNEAQ (reference sequence). The chain's CDR3 is CASSPQRTENTEAFF. CDR3 sequence (DNA): TGTGCCAGCAGCCCCCAAAGGACTGAGAACACTGAAGCTTTCTTT.